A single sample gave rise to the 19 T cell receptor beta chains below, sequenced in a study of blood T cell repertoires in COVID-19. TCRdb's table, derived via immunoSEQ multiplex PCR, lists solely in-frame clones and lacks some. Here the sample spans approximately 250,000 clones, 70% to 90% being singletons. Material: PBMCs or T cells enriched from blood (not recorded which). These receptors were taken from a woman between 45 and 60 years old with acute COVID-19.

Written as DNA, the CDR3 is TGCGCCAGCAGCACCGGGACAGGTGTCGTACACGAGCAGTACTTC. Protein: CASSTGTGVVHEQYF. The gene calls are TRBV5-1 and TRBJ2-7, with TRBD1 matching over 8 bases. After removal of 4 bases from V and 5 bases from J, the junction contained 11 bases not matched to a gene. The CDR3 length is 15 residues. Germline V gene lookup returns CDR1 SGHRS and CDR2 YFSETQ.

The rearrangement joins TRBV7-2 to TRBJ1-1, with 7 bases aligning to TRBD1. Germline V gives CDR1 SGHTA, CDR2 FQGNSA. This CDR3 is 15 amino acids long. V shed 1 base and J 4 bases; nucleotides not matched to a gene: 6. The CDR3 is CASSLEPGGSTEAFF. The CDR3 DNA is TGTGCCAGCAGCTTAGAGCCAGGGGGTAGCACTGAAGCTTTCTTT.

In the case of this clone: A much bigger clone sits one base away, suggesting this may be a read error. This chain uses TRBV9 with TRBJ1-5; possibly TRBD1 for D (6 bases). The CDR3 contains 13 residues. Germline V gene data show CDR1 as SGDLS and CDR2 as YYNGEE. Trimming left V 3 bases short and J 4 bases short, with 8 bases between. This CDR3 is CASSETGNQPQHF. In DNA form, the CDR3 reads TGTGCCAGCAGCGAAACAGGGAATCAGCCCCAGCATTTT.

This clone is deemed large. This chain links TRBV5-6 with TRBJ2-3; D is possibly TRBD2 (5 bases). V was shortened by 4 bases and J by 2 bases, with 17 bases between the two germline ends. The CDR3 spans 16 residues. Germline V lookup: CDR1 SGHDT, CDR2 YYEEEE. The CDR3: CASSPGFVQATDTQYF. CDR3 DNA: TGTGCCAGCAGCCCGGGATTCGTACAAGCCACAGATACGCAGTATTTT.

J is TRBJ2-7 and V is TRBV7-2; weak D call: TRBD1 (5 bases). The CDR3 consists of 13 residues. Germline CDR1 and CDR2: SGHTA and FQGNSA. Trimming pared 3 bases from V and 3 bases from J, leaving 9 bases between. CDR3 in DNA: TGTGCCAGCAGCTTGGGCAGGGTCTACGAGCAGTACTTC. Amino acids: CASSLGRVYEQYF.

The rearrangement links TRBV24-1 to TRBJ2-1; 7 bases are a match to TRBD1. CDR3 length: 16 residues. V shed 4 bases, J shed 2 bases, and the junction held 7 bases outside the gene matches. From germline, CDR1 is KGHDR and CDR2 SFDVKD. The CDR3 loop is CATSDSGTAPYNEQFF. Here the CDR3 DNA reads TGTGCCACCAGTGACTCCGGGACAGCCCCCTACAATGAGCAGTTCTTC.

The CDR3 loop is CASSSIGQTNTGELFF. The CDR3 DNA is TGTGCCAGCAGCTCGATCGGACAAACAAACACCGGGGAGCTGTTTTTT. V is TRBV11-2 and J is TRBJ2-2, with D tentatively TRBD1 (5 bases). The CDR3 has 16 amino acids. Trimming left V 4 bases short and J 2 bases short, with 14 bases between. Germline lookup yields CDR1 SGHAT and CDR2 FQNNGV.

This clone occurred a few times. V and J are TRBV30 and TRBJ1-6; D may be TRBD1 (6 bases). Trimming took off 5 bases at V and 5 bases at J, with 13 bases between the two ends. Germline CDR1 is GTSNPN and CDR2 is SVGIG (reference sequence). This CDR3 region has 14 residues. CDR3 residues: CAWVGQSNNSPLHF. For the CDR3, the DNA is TGTGCCTGGGTAGGACAGTCCAATAATTCACCCCTCCACTTT. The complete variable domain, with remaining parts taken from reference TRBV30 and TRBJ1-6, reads SQTIHQWPATLVQPVGSPLSLECTVEGTSNPNLYWYRQAAGRGLQLLFYSVGIGQISSEVPQNLSASRPQDRQFILSSKKLLLSDSGFYLCAWVGQSNNSPLHFGNGTRLTVT.

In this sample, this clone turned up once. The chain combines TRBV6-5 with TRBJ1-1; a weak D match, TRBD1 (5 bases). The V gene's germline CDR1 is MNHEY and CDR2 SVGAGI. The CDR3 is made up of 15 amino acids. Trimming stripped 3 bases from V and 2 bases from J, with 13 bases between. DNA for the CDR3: TGTGCCAGCAGTTATGTCCCACAGGTAAACACTGAAGCTTTCTTT. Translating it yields CASSYVPQVNTEAFF.

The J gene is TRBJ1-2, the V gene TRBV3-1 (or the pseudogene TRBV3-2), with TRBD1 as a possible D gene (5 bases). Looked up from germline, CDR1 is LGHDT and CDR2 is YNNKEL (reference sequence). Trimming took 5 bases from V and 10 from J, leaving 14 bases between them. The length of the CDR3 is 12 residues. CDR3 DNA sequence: TGTGCCAGCAGCTCCGTATTACAGGCCTACACCTTC. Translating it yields CASSSVLQAYTF.

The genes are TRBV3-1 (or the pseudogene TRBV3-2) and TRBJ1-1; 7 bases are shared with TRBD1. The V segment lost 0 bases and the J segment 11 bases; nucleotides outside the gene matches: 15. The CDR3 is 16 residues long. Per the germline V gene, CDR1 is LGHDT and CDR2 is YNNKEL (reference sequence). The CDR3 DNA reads TGTGCCAGCAGCCAAGACCCGGCGACAGGGATGGGTAATGCTTTCTTT. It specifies CASSQDPATGMGNAFF.

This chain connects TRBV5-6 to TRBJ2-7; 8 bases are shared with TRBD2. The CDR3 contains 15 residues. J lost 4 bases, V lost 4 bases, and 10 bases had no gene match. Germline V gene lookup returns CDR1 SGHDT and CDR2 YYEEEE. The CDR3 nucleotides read TGTGCCAGCAGCCCTGGGGCTAGCGGGTTGTACGAGCAGTACTTC. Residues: CASSPGASGLYEQYF.

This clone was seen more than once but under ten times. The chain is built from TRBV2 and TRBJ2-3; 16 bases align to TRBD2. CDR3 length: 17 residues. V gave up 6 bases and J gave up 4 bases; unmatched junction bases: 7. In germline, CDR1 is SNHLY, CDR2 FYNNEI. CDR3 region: CASSPGLAGGAADTQYF. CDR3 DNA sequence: TGTGCCAGCAGCCCGGGACTAGCGGGGGGGGCGGCAGATACGCAGTATTTT. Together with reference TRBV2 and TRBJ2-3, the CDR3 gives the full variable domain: EPEVTQTPSHQVTQMGQEVILRCVPISNHLYFYWYRQILGQKVEFLVSFYNNEISEKSEIFDDQFSVERPDGSNFTLKIRSTKLEDSAMYFCASSPGLAGGAADTQYFGPGTRLTVL.

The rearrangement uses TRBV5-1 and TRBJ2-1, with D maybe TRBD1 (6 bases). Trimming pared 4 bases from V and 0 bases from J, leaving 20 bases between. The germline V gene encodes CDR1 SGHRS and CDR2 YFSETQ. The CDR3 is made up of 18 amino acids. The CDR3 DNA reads TGCGCCAGCAGCCGGGCAGGGGCCCCGTCCAGCTCCTACAATGAGCAGTTCTTC. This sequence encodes CASSRAGAPSSSYNEQFF.

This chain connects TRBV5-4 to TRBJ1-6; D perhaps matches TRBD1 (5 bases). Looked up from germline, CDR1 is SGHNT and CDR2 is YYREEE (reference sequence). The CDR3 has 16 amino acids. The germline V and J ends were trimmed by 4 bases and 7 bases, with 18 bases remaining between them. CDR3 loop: CASSDKDMYRNSPLHF. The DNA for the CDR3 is TGTGCCAGCAGCGACAAGGACATGTACAGGAATTCACCCCTCCACTTT.

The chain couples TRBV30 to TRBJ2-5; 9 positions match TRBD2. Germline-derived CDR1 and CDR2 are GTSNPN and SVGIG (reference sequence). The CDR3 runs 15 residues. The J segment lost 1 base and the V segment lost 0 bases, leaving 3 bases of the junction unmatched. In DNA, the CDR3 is TGTGCCTGGAGTGTTAGTAGCGGGGGCCAAGAGACCCAGTACTTC. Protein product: CAWSVSSGGQETQYF.

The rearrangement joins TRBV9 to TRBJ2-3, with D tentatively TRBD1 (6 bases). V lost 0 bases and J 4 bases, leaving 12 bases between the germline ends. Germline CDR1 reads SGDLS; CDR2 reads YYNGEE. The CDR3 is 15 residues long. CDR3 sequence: CASSVGGLNADTQYF. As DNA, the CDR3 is TGTGCCAGCAGCGTAGGGGGGCTTAACGCAGATACGCAGTATTTT.

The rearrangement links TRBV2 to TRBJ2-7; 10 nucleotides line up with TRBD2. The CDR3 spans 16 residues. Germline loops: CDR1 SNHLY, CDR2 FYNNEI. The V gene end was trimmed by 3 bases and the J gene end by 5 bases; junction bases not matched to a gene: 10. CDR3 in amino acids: CASSEYQRGGLDEQYF. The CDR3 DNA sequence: TGTGCCAGCAGTGAGTATCAGCGGGGGGGCCTCGACGAGCAGTACTTC.

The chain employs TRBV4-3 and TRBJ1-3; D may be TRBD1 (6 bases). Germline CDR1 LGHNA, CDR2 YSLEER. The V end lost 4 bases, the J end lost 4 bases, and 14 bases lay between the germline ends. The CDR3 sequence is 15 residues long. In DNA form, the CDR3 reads TGCGCCAGCAGCCCCACCGGTGGGACAGGAAACACCATATATTTT. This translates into CASSPTGGTGNTIYF.